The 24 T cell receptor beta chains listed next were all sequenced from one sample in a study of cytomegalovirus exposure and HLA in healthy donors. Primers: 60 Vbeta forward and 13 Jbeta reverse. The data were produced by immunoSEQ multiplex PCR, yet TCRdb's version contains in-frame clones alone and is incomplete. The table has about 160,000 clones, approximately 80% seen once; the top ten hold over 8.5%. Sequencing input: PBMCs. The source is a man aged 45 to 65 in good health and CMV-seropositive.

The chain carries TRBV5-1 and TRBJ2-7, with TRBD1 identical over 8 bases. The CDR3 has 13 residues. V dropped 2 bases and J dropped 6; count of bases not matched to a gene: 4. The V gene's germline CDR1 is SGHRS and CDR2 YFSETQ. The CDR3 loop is CASSFQGAGEQYF. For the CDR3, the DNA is TGCGCCAGCAGCTTCCAGGGGGCAGGCGAGCAGTACTTC.

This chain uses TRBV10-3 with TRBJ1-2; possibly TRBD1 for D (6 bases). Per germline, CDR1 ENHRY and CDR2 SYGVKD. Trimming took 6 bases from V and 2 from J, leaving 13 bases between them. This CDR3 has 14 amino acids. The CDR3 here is CAISPGTQNYGYTF. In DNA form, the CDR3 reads TGTGCCATCAGCCCCGGGACACAGAACTATGGCTACACCTTC.

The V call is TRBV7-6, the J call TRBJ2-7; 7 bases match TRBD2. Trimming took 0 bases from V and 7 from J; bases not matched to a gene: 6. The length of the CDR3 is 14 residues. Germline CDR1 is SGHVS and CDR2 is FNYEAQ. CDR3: CASSLAGQGGEQYF. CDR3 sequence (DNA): TGTGCCAGCAGCTTAGCGGGGCAGGGAGGGGAGCAGTACTTC. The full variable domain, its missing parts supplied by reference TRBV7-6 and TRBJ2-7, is GAGVSQSPRYKVTKRGQDVALRCDPISGHVSLYWYRQALGQGPEFLTYFNYEAQQDKSGLPNDRFSAERPEGSISTLTIQRTEQRDSAMYRCASSLAGQGGEQYFGPGTRLTVT.

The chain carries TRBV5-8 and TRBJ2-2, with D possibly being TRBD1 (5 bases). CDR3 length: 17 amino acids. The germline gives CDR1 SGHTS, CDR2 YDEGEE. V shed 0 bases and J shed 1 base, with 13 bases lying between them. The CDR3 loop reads CASSLAVGAKNTGELFF. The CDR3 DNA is TGTGCCAGCAGCTTGGCCGTAGGGGCGAAGAACACCGGGGAGCTGTTTTTT.

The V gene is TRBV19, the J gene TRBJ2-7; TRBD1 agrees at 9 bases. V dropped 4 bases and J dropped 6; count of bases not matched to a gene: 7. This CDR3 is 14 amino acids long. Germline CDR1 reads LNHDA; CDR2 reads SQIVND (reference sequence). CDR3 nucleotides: TGTGCCAGTAGTACCCGGACAGGGGAATTCGAGCAGTACTTC. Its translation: CASSTRTGEFEQYF.

CDR3 in DNA: TGTGCCACCAGCATCACAGGGGGCTGGGAGACCCAGTACTTC. Its translation is CATSITGGWETQYF. This chain links TRBV15 with TRBJ2-5; 9 positions agree with TRBD1. The CDR3 runs 14 residues. The V segment lost 4 bases and the J segment 5 bases; nucleotides outside the gene matches: 5. Per the germline V gene, CDR1 is LNHNV and CDR2 is YYDKDF (reference sequence). Full variable domain (remainder filled in from reference TRBV15 and TRBJ2-5): DAMVIQNPRYQVTQFGKPVTLSCSQTLNHNVMYWYQQKSSQAPKLLFHYYDKDFNNEADTPDNFQSRRPNTSFCFLDIRSPGLGDTAMYLCATSITGGWETQYFGPGTRLLVL.

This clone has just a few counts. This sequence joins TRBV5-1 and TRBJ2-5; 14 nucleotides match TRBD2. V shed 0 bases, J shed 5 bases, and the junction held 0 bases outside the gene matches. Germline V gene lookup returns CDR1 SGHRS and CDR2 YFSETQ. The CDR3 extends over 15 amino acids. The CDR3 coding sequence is TGCGCCAGCAGCTTGGGGACTAGCGGGGGGGAGACCCAGTACTTC. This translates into CASSLGTSGGETQYF.

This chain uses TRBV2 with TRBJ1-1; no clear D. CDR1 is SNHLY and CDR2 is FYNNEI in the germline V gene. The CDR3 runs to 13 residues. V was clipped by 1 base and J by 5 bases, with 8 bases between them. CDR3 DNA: TGTGCCAGCAGTGAAGACTTGTGGACTGAAGCTTTCTTT. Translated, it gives CASSEDLWTEAFF.

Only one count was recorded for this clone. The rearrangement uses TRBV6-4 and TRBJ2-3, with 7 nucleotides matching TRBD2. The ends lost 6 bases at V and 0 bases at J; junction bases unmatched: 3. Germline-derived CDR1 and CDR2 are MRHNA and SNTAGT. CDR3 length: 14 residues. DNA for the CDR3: TGTGCCAGCAGGCGGGGGAGTAGCACAGATACGCAGTATTTT. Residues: CASRRGSSTDTQYF.

CDR3 nucleotide sequence: TGTGCCAGCAGGGGGACTAGCGGCCAAGAGACCCAGTACTTC. This translates into CASRGTSGQETQYF. J is TRBJ2-5 and V is TRBV2; 11 bases are a match to TRBD2. The V gene's germline CDR1 is SNHLY and CDR2 FYNNEI. This CDR3 is 14 amino acids long. V was pared by 6 bases and J by 1 base, with 1 base of the junction left unmatched.

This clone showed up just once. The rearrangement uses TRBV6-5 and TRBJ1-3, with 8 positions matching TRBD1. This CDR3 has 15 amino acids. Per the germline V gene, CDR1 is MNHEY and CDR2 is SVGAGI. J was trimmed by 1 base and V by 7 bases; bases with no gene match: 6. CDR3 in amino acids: CASTSRQGSGNTIYF. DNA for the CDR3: TGTGCCAGCACTTCCCGACAGGGGTCTGGAAACACCATATATTTT.

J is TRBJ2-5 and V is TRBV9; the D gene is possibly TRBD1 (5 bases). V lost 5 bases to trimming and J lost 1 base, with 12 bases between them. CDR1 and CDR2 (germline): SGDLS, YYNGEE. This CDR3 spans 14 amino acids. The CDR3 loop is CASSAFGAQETQYF. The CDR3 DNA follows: TGTGCCAGCAGTGCTTTTGGGGCCCAAGAGACCCAGTACTTC.

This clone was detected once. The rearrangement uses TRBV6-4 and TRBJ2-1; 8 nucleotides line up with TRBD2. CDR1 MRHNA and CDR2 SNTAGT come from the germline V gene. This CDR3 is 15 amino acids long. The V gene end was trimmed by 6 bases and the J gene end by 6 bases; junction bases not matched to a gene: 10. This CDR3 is CASRFTSGSGNEQFF. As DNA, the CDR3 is TGTGCCAGCAGATTTACTAGCGGATCCGGCAATGAGCAGTTCTTC.

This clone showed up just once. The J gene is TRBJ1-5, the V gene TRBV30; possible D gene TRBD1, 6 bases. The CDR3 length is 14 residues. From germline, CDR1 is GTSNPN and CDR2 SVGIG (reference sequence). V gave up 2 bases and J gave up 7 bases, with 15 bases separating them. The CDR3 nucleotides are TGTGCCTGGAGTTTCAGGGGTCTTAGGCAGCCCCAGCATTTT. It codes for CAWSFRGLRQPQHF.

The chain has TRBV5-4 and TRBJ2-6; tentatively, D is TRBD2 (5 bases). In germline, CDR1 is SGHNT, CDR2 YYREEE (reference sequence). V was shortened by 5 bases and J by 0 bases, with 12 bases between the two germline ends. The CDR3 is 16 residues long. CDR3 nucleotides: TGTGCCAGCAGACTCGGACGGGACTCTGGGGCCAACGTCCTGACTTTC. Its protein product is CASRLGRDSGANVLTF.

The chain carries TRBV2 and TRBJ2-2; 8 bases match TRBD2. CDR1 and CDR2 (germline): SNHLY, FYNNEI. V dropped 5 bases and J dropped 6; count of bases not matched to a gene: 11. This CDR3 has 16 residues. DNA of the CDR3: TGTGCCAGCAGTAGGCCAGCGGGAGTTGAGGCCGGGGAGCTGTTTTTT. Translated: CASSRPAGVEAGELFF.

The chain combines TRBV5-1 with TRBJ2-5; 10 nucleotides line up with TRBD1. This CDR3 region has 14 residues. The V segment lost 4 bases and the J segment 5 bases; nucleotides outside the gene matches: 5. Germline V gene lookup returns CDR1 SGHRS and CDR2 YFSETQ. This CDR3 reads CASSPTGGAETQYF. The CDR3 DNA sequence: TGCGCCAGCAGCCCGACAGGGGGCGCGGAGACCCAGTACTTC. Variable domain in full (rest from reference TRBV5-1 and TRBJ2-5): KAGVTQTPRYLIKTRGQQVTLSCSPISGHRSVSWYQQTPGQGLQFLFEYFSETQRNKGNFPGRFSGRQFSNSRSEMNVSTLELGDSALYLCASSPTGGAETQYFGPGTRLLVL.

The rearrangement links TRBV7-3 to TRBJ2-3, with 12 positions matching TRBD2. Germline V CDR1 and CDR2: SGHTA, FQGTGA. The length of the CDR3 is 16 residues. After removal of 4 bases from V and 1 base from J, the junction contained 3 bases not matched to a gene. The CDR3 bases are TGTGCCAGCAGCTCTGGGACTAGCGGGCGCACAGATACGCAGTATTTT. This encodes CASSSGTSGRTDTQYF.

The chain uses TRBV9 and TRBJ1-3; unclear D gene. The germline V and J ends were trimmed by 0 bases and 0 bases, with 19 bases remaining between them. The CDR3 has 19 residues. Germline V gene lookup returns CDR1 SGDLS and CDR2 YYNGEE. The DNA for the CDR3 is TGTGCCAGCAGCGTAGATCTTCCGGTCGCCCACCACTCTGGAAACACCATATATTTT. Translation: CASSVDLPVAHHSGNTIYF.

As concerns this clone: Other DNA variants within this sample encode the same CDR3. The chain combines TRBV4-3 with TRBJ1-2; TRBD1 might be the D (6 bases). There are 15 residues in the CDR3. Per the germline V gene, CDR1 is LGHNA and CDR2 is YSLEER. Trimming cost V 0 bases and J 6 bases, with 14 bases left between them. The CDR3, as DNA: TGCGCCAGCAGCCAAGAAACAGGGAAGCGTGATGGCTACACCTTC. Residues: CASSQETGKRDGYTF.

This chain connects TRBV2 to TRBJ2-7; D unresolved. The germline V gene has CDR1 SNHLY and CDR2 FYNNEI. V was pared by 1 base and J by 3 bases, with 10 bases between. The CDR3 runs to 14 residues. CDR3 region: CASSEGENHYEQYF. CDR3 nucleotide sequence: TGTGCCAGCAGTGAAGGCGAAAATCACTACGAGCAGTACTTC.

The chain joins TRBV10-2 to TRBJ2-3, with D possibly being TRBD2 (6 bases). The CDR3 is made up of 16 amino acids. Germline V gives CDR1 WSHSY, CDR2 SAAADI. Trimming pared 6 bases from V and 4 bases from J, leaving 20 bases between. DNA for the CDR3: TGCGCCAGCAGCGCCTTCGGGACTCAAGGGGCAGATACGCAGTATTTT. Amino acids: CASSAFGTQGADTQYF.

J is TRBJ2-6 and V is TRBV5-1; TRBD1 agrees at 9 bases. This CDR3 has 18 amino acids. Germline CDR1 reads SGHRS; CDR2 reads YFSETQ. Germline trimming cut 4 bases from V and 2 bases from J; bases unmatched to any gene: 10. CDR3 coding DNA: TGCGCCAGCAGCCTAGCCGGGACAGGGTTACCTGGGGCCAACGTCCTGACTTTC. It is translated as CASSLAGTGLPGANVLTF.

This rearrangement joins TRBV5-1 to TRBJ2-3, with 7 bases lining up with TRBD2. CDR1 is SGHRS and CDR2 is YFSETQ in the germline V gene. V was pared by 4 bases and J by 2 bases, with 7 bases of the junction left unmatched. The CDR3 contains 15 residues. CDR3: CASSPRTSNTDTQYF. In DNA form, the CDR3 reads TGCGCCAGCAGCCCCCGGACTAGTAACACAGATACGCAGTATTTT.